A selection of T cell receptor beta chains follows, all from one sample in a study of cytomegalovirus exposure and HLA in healthy donors. This table comes from immunoSEQ multiplex PCR, and its TCRdb copy is limited to in-frame clones, with some not included. The sample yields about 84,000 clones, roughly 64% seen once. The sample comprised PBMCs. The receptor source for this set is a middle-aged woman in good health and CMV-seropositive. CDR3s include the opening cysteine and the closing phenylalanine or tryptophan. A D gene is named only where the DNA matches it firmly. Expanded clones are given a class, and other clones once, few, many or no size at all.

d_call: NA; j_call: TRBJ1-1; clone_size: NA; v_call: TRBV6-5; cdr3_aa: CASSYSSTGRYEAFF; cdr3_nt: TGTGCCAGCAGTTACTCGTCGACGGGAAGGTATGAAGCTTTCTTT
d_call: TRBD2; j_call: TRBJ2-7; clone_size: NA; v_call: TRBV6-5; cdr3_aa: CASSFGGTSTYEQYF; cdr3_nt: TGTGCCAGCAGTTTCGGCGGGACTAGCACGTACGAGCAGTACTTC
d_call: NA; j_call: TRBJ2-1; clone_size: NA; v_call: TRBV7-3; cdr3_aa: CASSLRLHSYNEQFF; cdr3_nt: TGTGCCAGCAGCTTAAGGCTCCACTCCTACAATGAGCAGTTCTTC
d_call: NA; j_call: TRBJ2-3; clone_size: NA; v_call: TRBV4-3; cdr3_aa: CASSQELGQLSTDTQYF; cdr3_nt: TGCGCCAGCAGCCAAGAGCTTGGACAGCTTTCCACAGATACGCAGTATTTT
d_call: NA; j_call: TRBJ1-1; clone_size: NA; v_call: TRBV5-8; cdr3_aa: CASSREVNTEAFF; cdr3_nt: TGTGCCAGCAGCCGGGAAGTGAACACTGAAGCTTTCTTT
d_call: NA; j_call: TRBJ2-7; clone_size: NA; v_call: TRBV7-6; cdr3_aa: CASSGGIADEQYF; cdr3_nt: TGTGCCAGCAGCGGAGGTATCGCCGACGAGCAGTACTTC
d_call: TRBD1; j_call: TRBJ2-7; clone_size: once; v_call: TRBV7-2; cdr3_aa: CASSLGVWGTATYEQYF; cdr3_nt: TGTGCCAGCAGCTTAGGAGTCTGGGGGACAGCAACCTACGAGCAGTACTTC
d_call: TRBD1; j_call: TRBJ2-7; clone_size: few; v_call: TRBV2; cdr3_aa: CASSDTGTGSYEQYF; cdr3_nt: TGTGCCAGCAGCGATACCGGGACAGGCTCCTACGAGCAGTACTTC
d_call: TRBD2; j_call: TRBJ2-7; clone_size: NA; v_call: TRBV5-1; cdr3_aa: CASSLGLAPGEQYF; cdr3_nt: TGCGCCAGCAGCTTGGGACTAGCCCCGGGGGAGCAGTACTTC
d_call: TRBD1; j_call: TRBJ2-2; clone_size: NA; v_call: TRBV19; cdr3_aa: CASSTGDGWGELFF; cdr3_nt: TGTGCGAGTTCCACAGGGGATGGATGGGGGGAGCTGTTTTTT
d_call: NA; j_call: TRBJ1-3; clone_size: few; v_call: TRBV11-2; cdr3_aa: CASMAGNSGNTIYF; cdr3_nt: TGTGCCAGCATGGCAGGAAACTCTGGAAACACCATATATTTT
d_call: NA; j_call: TRBJ2-2; clone_size: NA; v_call: TRBV7-6; cdr3_aa: CASRSVGHSNTGELFF; cdr3_nt: TGTGCCAGCAGATCAGTTGGACATTCGAACACCGGGGAGCTGTTTTTT
d_call: NA; j_call: TRBJ1-4; clone_size: NA; v_call: TRBV7-6; cdr3_aa: CASSQGAIGNEKLFF; cdr3_nt: TGTGCCAGCAGCCAAGGGGCGATAGGAAATGAAAAACTGTTTTTT
d_call: TRBD2; j_call: TRBJ2-1; clone_size: NA; v_call: TRBV9; cdr3_aa: CASSPGLALNNEQFF; cdr3_nt: TGTGCCAGCAGCCCGGGACTAGCATTAAACAATGAGCAGTTCTTC
d_call: TRBD2; j_call: TRBJ2-7; clone_size: NA; v_call: TRBV29-1; cdr3_aa: CSAARPLLAGGGEQYF; cdr3_nt: TGCAGCGCCGCCCGTCCCCTACTAGCGGGAGGGGGAGAGCAGTACTTC
d_call: TRBD1; j_call: TRBJ1-2; clone_size: NA; v_call: TRBV28; cdr3_aa: CASSGPGGDYGYTF; cdr3_nt: TGTGCCAGCAGTGGCCCAGGGGGAGACTATGGCTACACCTTC
d_call: NA; j_call: TRBJ2-7; clone_size: NA; v_call: TRBV21-1; cdr3_aa: CAKSPGLAGTSKEDYEQYF; cdr3_nt: TGTGCCAAATCTCCGGGGCTTGCCGGGACTAGTAAAGAAGACTACGAGCAGTACTTC
d_call: TRBD2; j_call: TRBJ2-5; clone_size: few; v_call: TRBV6-5; cdr3_aa: CASTSGSKETQYF; cdr3_nt: TGTGCCAGCACTAGCGGATCCAAAGAGACCCAGTACTTC
d_call: NA; j_call: TRBJ2-7; clone_size: NA; v_call: TRBV29-1; cdr3_aa: CSVQQPSYEQYF; cdr3_nt: TGCAGCGTTCAACAGCCCTCCTACGAGCAGTACTTC
d_call: NA; j_call: TRBJ2-2; clone_size: NA; v_call: TRBV5-4; cdr3_aa: CASSFGGRGTGELFF; cdr3_nt: TGTGCCAGCAGCTTCGGGGGTAGGGGCACCGGGGAGCTGTTTTTT
d_call: NA; j_call: TRBJ1-2; clone_size: few; v_call: TRBV5-1; cdr3_aa: CASSLTGQANYGYTF; cdr3_nt: TGCGCCAGCAGCCTGACCGGACAAGCTAACTATGGCTACACCTTC
d_call: TRBD1; j_call: TRBJ1-2; clone_size: NA; v_call: TRBV14; cdr3_aa: CASSQPNRGGYTF; cdr3_nt: TGTGCCAGCAGCCAACCGAACAGGGGTGGCTACACCTTC
d_call: NA; j_call: TRBJ1-2; clone_size: NA; v_call: TRBV29-1; cdr3_aa: CSVVKGANYGYTF; cdr3_nt: TGCAGCGTTGTAAAGGGAGCTAACTATGGCTACACCTTC
d_call: TRBD2; j_call: TRBJ2-3; clone_size: NA; v_call: TRBV28; cdr3_aa: CASSFLNSLAGGLTDTQYF; cdr3_nt: TGTGCCAGCAGTTTCTTGAACTCCCTAGCGGGAGGACTCACAGATACGCAGTATTTT
d_call: NA; j_call: TRBJ2-5; clone_size: few; v_call: TRBV7-2; cdr3_aa: CASSGSAGVETQYF; cdr3_nt: TGTGCCAGCAGCGGGAGTGCTGGGGTCGAGACCCAGTACTTC
d_call: NA; j_call: TRBJ2-1; clone_size: many; v_call: TRBV28; cdr3_aa: CASSLTRELGDEQFF; cdr3_nt: TGTGCCAGCAGTTTAACTCGGGAGCTGGGGGATGAGCAGTTCTTC
d_call: NA; j_call: TRBJ1-5; clone_size: NA; v_call: TRBV19; cdr3_aa: CASSSADNQPQHF; cdr3_nt: TGTGCCAGTAGTAGCGCGGACAATCAGCCCCAGCATTTT
d_call: TRBD1; j_call: TRBJ1-5; clone_size: NA; v_call: TRBV19; cdr3_aa: CASRQGHQPQHF; cdr3_nt: TGTGCCAGCAGACAGGGCCATCAGCCCCAGCATTTT
d_call: NA; j_call: TRBJ1-5; clone_size: NA; v_call: TRBV19; cdr3_aa: CASSMGGASNQPQHF; cdr3_nt: TGTGCCAGTAGTATGGGGGGAGCCTCCAATCAGCCCCAGCATTTT
d_call: TRBD1; j_call: TRBJ1-5; clone_size: NA; v_call: TRBV6-5; cdr3_aa: CASSSTGFSNQPQHF; cdr3_nt: TGTGCCAGCAGTTCGACAGGGTTTAGCAATCAGCCCCAGCATTTT
d_call: NA; j_call: TRBJ2-7; clone_size: NA; v_call: TRBV4-2; cdr3_aa: CASSQDRTSPYEQYF; cdr3_nt: TGTGCCAGCAGCCAAGATAGGACTTCGCCCTACGAGCAGTACTTC
d_call: NA; j_call: TRBJ2-3; clone_size: NA; v_call: TRBV5-6; cdr3_aa: CASSFKTRQLGTDTQYF; cdr3_nt: TGTGCCAGCAGCTTCAAGACTCGACAGTTAGGCACAGATACGCAGTATTTT
d_call: NA; j_call: TRBJ1-5; clone_size: NA; v_call: TRBV9; cdr3_aa: CASSPSGGYNQPQHF; cdr3_nt: TGTGCCAGCAGCCCAAGTGGGGGGTACAATCAGCCCCAGCATTTT
d_call: NA; j_call: TRBJ1-5; clone_size: NA; v_call: TRBV10-3; cdr3_aa: CAISSAGGSNQPQHF; cdr3_nt: TGTGCCATCAGCTCCGCTGGGGGGAGCAATCAGCCCCAGCATTTT
d_call: NA; j_call: TRBJ1-2; clone_size: few; v_call: TRBV11-2; cdr3_aa: CASSLSTGEYGYTF; cdr3_nt: TGTGCCAGCAGCTTATCGACAGGCGAATATGGCTACACCTTC
d_call: NA; j_call: TRBJ2-2; clone_size: large; v_call: TRBV10-2; cdr3_aa: CASSEWQGEDGELFF; cdr3_nt: TGCGCCAGCAGTGAGTGGCAGGGGGAGGACGGGGAGCTGTTTTTT
d_call: NA; j_call: TRBJ2-1; clone_size: NA; v_call: TRBV5-5; cdr3_aa: CASSQQVASYNEQFF; cdr3_nt: TGTGCCAGCAGCCAACAGGTGGCCTCCTACAATGAGCAGTTCTTC
d_call: TRBD1; j_call: TRBJ2-3; clone_size: NA; v_call: TRBV10-3; cdr3_aa: CATSGTGSTDTQYF; cdr3_nt: TGTGCCACCAGCGGGACAGGGAGCACAGATACGCAGTATTTT
d_call: NA; j_call: TRBJ1-3; clone_size: NA; v_call: TRBV4-3; cdr3_aa: CASSQGSENSGNTIYF; cdr3_nt: TGCGCCAGCAGCCAAGGATCGGAGAACTCTGGAAACACCATATATTTT
d_call: TRBD1; j_call: TRBJ2-1; clone_size: NA; v_call: TRBV5-1; cdr3_aa: CASSQPGQGVNEQFF; cdr3_nt: TGCGCCAGCAGCCAACCGGGACAGGGTGTCAATGAGCAGTTCTTC
d_call: NA; j_call: TRBJ2-6; clone_size: NA; v_call: TRBV5-1; cdr3_aa: CASSPWETGANVLTF; cdr3_nt: TGCGCCAGCAGCCCATGGGAGACTGGGGCCAACGTCCTGACTTTC
d_call: NA; j_call: TRBJ2-5; clone_size: few; v_call: TRBV7-2; cdr3_aa: CASSRTAQETQYF; cdr3_nt: TGTGCCAGCAGCCGGACAGCCCAAGAGACCCAGTACTTC
d_call: TRBD2; j_call: TRBJ2-7; clone_size: NA; v_call: TRBV5-1; cdr3_aa: CASSLTSGIGGRDEQYF; cdr3_nt: TGCGCCAGCAGCCTCACTAGCGGGATAGGAGGACGAGACGAGCAGTACTTC
d_call: NA; j_call: TRBJ1-1; clone_size: NA; v_call: TRBV7-8; cdr3_aa: CASSFSRNTEAFF; cdr3_nt: TGTGCCAGCAGCTTCTCCCGGAACACTGAAGCTTTCTTT
d_call: TRBD1; j_call: TRBJ1-2; clone_size: NA; v_call: TRBV6-5; cdr3_aa: CASRRQGMGGYTF; cdr3_nt: TGTGCCAGCAGGCGACAGGGGATGGGGGGCTACACCTTC
d_call: NA; j_call: TRBJ1-1; clone_size: few; v_call: TRBV25-1; cdr3_aa: CASSDSVRVTEAFF; cdr3_nt: TGTGCCAGCAGTGATTCTGTCAGGGTGACTGAAGCTTTCTTT
d_call: TRBD1; j_call: TRBJ1-3; clone_size: NA; v_call: TRBV30; cdr3_aa: CAWENRGLSGNTIYF; cdr3_nt: TGTGCCTGGGAAAACAGGGGGCTCTCTGGAAACACCATATATTTT
d_call: TRBD1; j_call: TRBJ2-3; clone_size: NA; v_call: TRBV7-2; cdr3_aa: CASSSDRGPDTQYF; cdr3_nt: TGTGCCAGCAGCTCAGACAGGGGGCCAGATACGCAGTATTTT
d_call: TRBD1; j_call: TRBJ2-6; clone_size: NA; v_call: TRBV10-3; cdr3_aa: CAIRGVGTANSGANVLTF; cdr3_nt: TGTGCCATCAGAGGTGTTGGGACAGCCAATTCTGGGGCCAACGTCCTGACTTTC
d_call: NA; j_call: TRBJ1-2; clone_size: NA; v_call: TRBV28; cdr3_aa: CASSPRFNYGYTF; cdr3_nt: TGTGCCAGCAGTCCGCGTTTTAACTATGGCTACACCTTC
d_call: TRBD1; j_call: TRBJ1-5; clone_size: medium-sized; v_call: TRBV6-1; cdr3_aa: CASSGQGSNQPQHF; cdr3_nt: TGTGCCAGCAGTGGACAGGGTAGCAATCAGCCCCAGCATTTT
d_call: NA; j_call: TRBJ1-4; clone_size: NA; v_call: TRBV5-6; cdr3_aa: CASSVQGTEKLFF; cdr3_nt: TGTGCCAGCAGCGTACAGGGTACCGAAAAACTGTTTTTT
d_call: NA; j_call: TRBJ2-1; clone_size: few; v_call: TRBV5-4; cdr3_aa: CASSLGSWANNEQFF; cdr3_nt: TGTGCCAGCAGCTTGGGTTCTTGGGCCAACAATGAGCAGTTCTTC
d_call: NA; j_call: TRBJ2-7; clone_size: few; v_call: TRBV5-5; cdr3_aa: CASSPYQLVEVDEQYF; cdr3_nt: TGTGCCAGCAGCCCCTATCAGCTAGTTGAGGTCGACGAGCAGTACTTC
d_call: TRBD1; j_call: TRBJ1-2; clone_size: NA; v_call: TRBV6-1; cdr3_aa: CASSPDRGDYGYTF; cdr3_nt: TGTGCCAGCAGTCCGGACAGGGGTGACTATGGCTACACCTTC
d_call: NA; j_call: TRBJ2-1; clone_size: few; v_call: TRBV5-1; cdr3_aa: CASSLEYYNEQFF; cdr3_nt: TGCGCCAGCAGCTTGGAATACTACAATGAGCAGTTCTTC
d_call: NA; j_call: TRBJ1-1; clone_size: few; v_call: TRBV30; cdr3_aa: CAWRMETEAFF; cdr3_nt: TGTGCCTGGAGAATGGAGACTGAAGCTTTCTTT
d_call: TRBD2; j_call: TRBJ2-3; clone_size: NA; v_call: TRBV30; cdr3_aa: CAWTLAGLAYSTDTQYF; cdr3_nt: TGTGCCTGGACACTTGCCGGACTAGCGTATAGCACAGATACGCAGTATTTT
d_call: NA; j_call: TRBJ1-5; clone_size: NA; v_call: TRBV28; cdr3_aa: CASSYTGMSNQPQHF; cdr3_nt: TGTGCCAGCAGTTATACAGGGATGAGCAATCAGCCCCAGCATTTT